This TCR beta chain stems from a study of blood T cell repertoires in COVID-19. Study information: COVID-19 samples collected from the United States, Italy and Spain covered acute and convalescent phases.

Generated by immunoSEQ multiplex PCR, the TCRdb table keeps only in-frame clones and is missing some. The table shows about 75,000 clones, with more than 65% occurring only once. This receptor was obtained from a woman of 80 years or more with active or convalescent COVID-19. Sequencing was carried out using peripheral blood.

The CDR3 nucleotides read TGTGCCAGCTCATTGGGACAGGCCCTTAACTATGGCTACACCTTC. Amino acid sequence: CASSLGQALNYGYTF. The chain couples TRBV18 to TRBJ1-2; 8 bases are shared with TRBD1. There are 15 residues in the CDR3. After removal of 5 bases from V and 1 base from J, the junction contained 6 bases not matched to a gene. Per germline, CDR1 KGHSH and CDR2 LQKENI.